This passage covers 17 T cell receptor beta chains from one sample sequenced in a study of T cell responses to AZD1222 COVID-19 vaccine. Generated by immunoSEQ multiplex PCR, the TCRdb table keeps only in-frame clones and is missing some. The sample lists 100,000 to 150,000 clones; over 75% were seen once. Sequenced here: peripheral blood, sampled on day 0 of AZD1222 vaccination. These receptors were obtained from an adult in good health.

The chain recombines TRBV5-8 with TRBJ1-2; the match to TRBD1 covers 9 bases. CDR3 length: 20 amino acids. With 4 bases clipped from V and 3 bases from J, the junction kept 22 bases outside the gene matches. The germline gives CDR1 SGHTS, CDR2 YDEGEE. The CDR3 bases are TGTGCCAGCAGCCCGAGGCCCAGGGACAGGGAAAGGAGGGAAGACTATGGCTACACCTTC. This sequence encodes CASSPRPRDRERREDYGYTF.

V usage is TRBV5-1 and J usage is TRBJ1-1; D not resolved. Per germline, CDR1 SGHRS and CDR2 YFSETQ. V was pared by 2 bases and J by 4 bases, with 9 bases between. CDR3 length: 13 residues. The CDR3 sequence is CASSLSKGTEAFF. The CDR3 DNA sequence: TGCGCCAGCAGCTTATCGAAAGGCACTGAAGCTTTCTTT.

This chain links TRBV24-1 with TRBJ2-6; D not resolved. The V and J ends lost 4 bases and 2 bases respectively, with 8 bases between them. Germline CDR1 KGHDR, CDR2 SFDVKD. CDR3 length: 15 amino acids. The CDR3 here is CATSEPAPGANVLTF. In DNA form, the CDR3 reads TGTGCCACCAGTGAACCGGCCCCTGGGGCCAACGTCCTGACTTTC.

The gene calls are TRBV13 and TRBJ1-4, with D possibly matching TRBD1 (5 bases). The CDR3 is 15 residues long. Germline CDR1 reads PRHDT; CDR2 reads FYEKMQ (reference sequence). Trimming pared 1 base from V and 8 bases from J, leaving 14 bases between. The CDR3 spells CASSLARQGGEKLFF. The CDR3 DNA follows: TGTGCCAGCAGCTTAGCACGGCAGGGAGGGGAAAAACTGTTTTTT.

The V call is TRBV7-9, the J call TRBJ1-5, with D unclear. V lost 1 base to trimming and J lost 4 bases, with 11 bases between them. The V gene's germline CDR1 is SEHNR and CDR2 FQNEAQ (reference sequence). The CDR3 sequence is 15 residues long. DNA for the CDR3: TGTGCCAGCAGCTTAGAAGGTTCGGCGAATCAGCCCCAGCATTTT. This encodes CASSLEGSANQPQHF.

V gene TRBV6-5 combines with J gene TRBJ1-6; possible D gene TRBD1, 5 bases. Germline lookup yields CDR1 MNHEY and CDR2 SVGAGI. The CDR3 sequence is 14 residues long. V lost 6 bases to trimming and J lost 9 bases, with 15 bases between them. The CDR3 protein is CASRGDGETSPLHF. Written as DNA, the CDR3 is TGTGCCAGCAGGGGGGACGGGGAAACTTCACCCCTCCACTTT.

This chain joins TRBV6-5 and TRBJ1-2, with D unclear. Germline CDR1 and CDR2: MNHEY and SVGAGI. V lost 6 bases and J lost 3, with 17 bases in between. The CDR3 loop spans 15 amino acids. The CDR3 here is CASRRGNGGYYGYTF. Here the CDR3 DNA reads TGTGCCAGCAGACGGGGTAACGGAGGGTACTATGGCTACACCTTC.

This rearrangement joins TRBV7-8 to TRBJ1-5; 7 bases are a match to TRBD1. The CDR3 runs 15 residues. Germline CDR1 and CDR2: SGHVS and FQNEAQ. V shed 1 base and J 5 bases; nucleotides not matched to a gene: 5. The CDR3 reads CASSLEGQLHQPQHF. CDR3 in DNA: TGTGCCAGCAGCTTAGAGGGACAGCTCCATCAGCCCCAGCATTTT. Full variable domain (outside the CDR3, taken from reference TRBV7-8 and TRBJ1-5): GAGVSQSPRYKVAKRGQDVALRCDPISGHVSLFWYQQALGQGPEFLTYFQNEAQLDKSGLPSDRFFAERPEGSVSTLKIQRTQQEDSAVYLCASSLEGQLHQPQHFGDGTRLSIL.

The J gene is TRBJ2-6, the V gene TRBV9, with 15 bases fitting TRBD2. The CDR3 totals 20 residues. Germline assignment: CDR1 SGDLS and CDR2 YYNGEE. V shed 4 bases, J shed 0 bases, and the junction held 8 bases outside the gene matches. CDR3 loop: CASSPRGLAGGSSGANVLTF. CDR3 in DNA: TGTGCCAGCAGCCCCCGGGGACTAGCGGGGGGTAGCTCTGGGGCCAACGTCCTGACTTTC.

The rearrangement links TRBV19 to TRBJ1-5; D unclear. CDR1 is LNHDA, CDR2 SQIVND, per germline (reference sequence). Trimming removed 6 bases from V and 6 bases from J, with 18 bases in between. There are 15 residues in the CDR3. The CDR3 loop reads CASSPQARVTQPQHF. In DNA form, the CDR3 reads TGTGCCAGTAGCCCGCAGGCAAGGGTAACTCAGCCCCAGCATTTT.

The genes are TRBV5-6 and TRBJ1-6; TRBD1 aligns across 8 bases. J lost 9 bases, V lost 6 bases, and 8 bases had no gene match. This CDR3 region has 14 residues. Germline assignment: CDR1 SGHDT and CDR2 YYEEEE. The CDR3 sequence: CASTRTGLISPLHF. For the CDR3, the DNA is TGTGCCAGCACCCGGACAGGGTTGATTTCACCCCTCCACTTT.

The J gene is TRBJ1-4, the V gene TRBV3-1 (or the pseudogene TRBV3-2); D possibly corresponds to TRBD1 (5 bases). Trimming pared 0 bases from V and 4 bases from J, leaving 15 bases between. The length of the CDR3 is 17 residues. Germline values: CDR1 LGHDT, CDR2 YNNKEL (reference sequence). CDR3 nucleotide sequence: TGTGCCAGCAGCCAAGACAGGGTGTCAAAAAATAATGAAAAACTGTTTTTT. This gives the protein CASSQDRVSKNNEKLFF.

A single count supports this clone. The gene calls are TRBV2 and TRBJ2-1, with 7 bases matching TRBD1. The V gene end was trimmed by 9 bases and the J gene end by 8 bases; junction bases not matched to a gene: 10. Germline loops: CDR1 SNHLY, CDR2 FYNNEI. The CDR3 is 13 residues long. The CDR3 DNA reads as TGTGCCAGTAGACAGGGTCAGGGAGATGAGCAGTTCTTC. Translated, it gives CASRQGQGDEQFF.

In nucleotides, the CDR3 is TGTGCCAGCAGCGGGCCGGGGGCGAGTGGGGCCAACGTCCTGACTTTC. This codes for CASSGPGASGANVLTF. The chain is built from TRBV9 and TRBJ2-6, with D possibly called TRBD1 or TRBD2 (6 bases each). The CDR3 is 16 residues long. V was shortened by 3 bases and J by 3 bases, with 13 bases between the two germline ends. Germline CDR1 SGDLS, CDR2 YYNGEE.

The chain has TRBV6-6 and TRBJ1-1; D gene uncertain. Germline-derived CDR1 and CDR2 are MNHNY and SVGAGI (reference sequence). CDR3 length equals 13 residues. The V end was cut by 4 bases, the J end by 4 bases, with 10 bases between. CDR3 DNA sequence: TGTGCCAGCAGTTCACACCTGGGCACTGAAGCTTTCTTT. Encoded protein: CASSSHLGTEAFF.

The chain employs TRBV6-5 and TRBJ1-3; 7 nucleotides match TRBD1. The CDR3 totals 15 residues. CDR1 is MNHEY, CDR2 SVGAGI, per germline. Trimming at V came to 6 bases and at J to 3 bases, leaving 8 bases not matched to a gene. The CDR3 region has the DNA TGTGCCAGCAGAAGGTCAGGGGGGATTGGAAACACCATATATTTT. This sequence encodes CASRRSGGIGNTIYF.

In its sample, this clone was seen once. The chain employs TRBV7-2 and TRBJ2-6; TRBD2 is a possible D gene (5 bases). The V gene lost 4 bases and the J gene lost 2 bases, with 21 bases spanning the gap. The CDR3 loop spans 19 amino acids. CDR1 is SGHTA, CDR2 FQGNSA, per germline. The CDR3 here is CASSWGSSRTSPGANVLTF. The CDR3 nucleotides are TGTGCCAGCAGCTGGGGTTCTAGCCGGACCTCCCCTGGGGCCAACGTCCTGACTTTC.